A selection of T cell receptor beta chains follows, all from one sample in a study of T cells in Graves' hyperthyroidism and ophthalmopathy. TCRdb used MiXCR to reprocess the multiplex PCR reads, holding one entry per CDR3 protein. This table has 500,000 to 650,000 distinct CDR3 sequences, about a sixth appearing once. Specimen: blood. These receptors were obtained from a woman aged 18-30 years with Graves' ophthalmopathy. Both conserved end residues are part of each CDR3. A D gene is named only where the DNA matches it firmly. Clone size is stated in some rows and not others, as once, few, many or a class when expanded.

TRBJ1-2	TRBD1	TRBV19	NA	TGTGCCAGTAGGCCGGGACAGATATATGGCTACACCTTC	CASRPGQIYGYTF
TRBJ1-4	TRBD1	TRBV28	many	TGTGCCAGCAGTCCCCTAGGAAAAGGACAGGGTAATGAAAAACTGTTTTTT	CASSPLGKGQGNEKLFF
TRBJ2-2	NA	TRBV4-3	NA	TGCGCCAGCAGCCAGTCACCGGGGGACACCGGGGAGCTGTTTTTT	CASSQSPGDTGELFF
TRBJ1-3	NA	TRBV9	NA	TGTGCCAGCAGCGACCGCCAGACAGGCTCTGGAAACACCATATATTTT	CASSDRQTGSGNTIYF
TRBJ2-1	TRBD2	TRBV20-1	NA	TGCAGTGCTAGAGATCCCCTAGCGGGGCCATACAATGAGCAGTTCTTC	CSARDPLAGPYNEQFF
TRBJ2-1	NA	TRBV7-8	few	TGTGCCAGCAGCTTACCCCCGGGCGTCCTGGGGCAGTTCTTC	CASSLPPGVLGQFF
TRBJ2-1	TRBD2	TRBV6-2/TRBV6-3	NA	TGTGCCAGCAGTTACTCACTAGCGGGGGGGATCAATGAGCAGTTCTTC	CASSYSLAGGINEQFF
TRBJ2-7	NA	TRBV11-1	once	TGTGTCAGCAGCTTAGGGGAATACGAGCAGTACTTC	CVSSLGEYEQYF
TRBJ1-2	NA	TRBV30	many	TGTGCCTGGAGTGTAGGAGGGATCAATGGCTACACCTTC	CAWSVGGINGYTF
TRBJ1-4	NA	TRBV9	few	TGTGCCAGCAGCTCTTGGACCGGCCCTGGGGAAAAACTGTTTTTT	CASSSWTGPGEKLFF
TRBJ2-1	NA	TRBV6-1	NA	TGTTCCAGCAGTGGAGGAGGAGAGGAGCGTCCCTCCTACAATGAGCAGTTCTTC	CSSSGGGEERPSYNEQFF
TRBJ2-3	TRBD2	TRBV12-3/TRBV12-4	many	TGTGCCAGCATTAAACCGGGACTAGCTAAAGATACGCAGTATTTT	CASIKPGLAKDTQYF
TRBJ2-1	TRBD1	TRBV11-2	NA	TGTGCCAGCAAAGGCGCGGCAGGGGGTTTCAATGAGCAGTTCTTC	CASKGAAGGFNEQFF
TRBJ2-7	TRBD1	TRBV28	many	TGTGCCAGCAGTTTATGGAGGGGGCTCTCCTACGAGCAGTACTTC	CASSLWRGLSYEQYF
TRBJ1-1	NA	TRBV10-1	NA	TGTGCCAGCAGTGAAAGGGAAATAGCTGAAGCTTTCTTT	CASSEREIAEAFF
TRBJ2-3	NA	TRBV6-4	NA	TGTGCCAGCAGAATGGGGCAGTATTTT	CASRMGQYF
TRBJ1-5	TRBD1	TRBV7-9	few	TGTGCCAGCAGCTCTCTATCGGGGGACAGACGAAATCAGCCCCAGCATTTT	CASSSLSGDRRNQPQHF
TRBJ2-1	TRBD2	TRBV12-3/TRBV12-4	many	TGTGCCAGCAGGAGTAGCGGGAGTGGCAATGAGCAGTTCTTC	CASRSSGSGNEQFF
TRBJ2-1	NA	TRBV6-1	many	TGTGCCAGCAGTGAAAAGGCGAGGGTATACAATGAGCAGTTCTTC	CASSEKARVYNEQFF
TRBJ2-1	TRBD2	TRBV7-9	NA	TGTGCCAGCAGCGCGGTACTAGCGGGAGAACACAATGAGCAGTTCTTC	CASSAVLAGEHNEQFF
TRBJ1-2	TRBD1	TRBV6-5	NA	TGTGCCAGCAGTTACTCGAGCCCACGACAGGGCGGCTATGGCTACACCTTC	CASSYSSPRQGGYGYTF
TRBJ1-2	NA	TRBV5-1	NA	TGCGCCAGCAGCCACGACGGGAGCTACACCTTC	CASSHDGSYTF
TRBJ2-2	NA	TRBV7-3	NA	TGTGCCAGCAGCCCCCCGGTCGGTGGGGAGCTGTTTTTT	CASSPPVGGELFF
TRBJ2-7	NA	TRBV7-9	NA	TGTGCCAGCAGCTTAAAGCGGCACCCCTACGAGCAGTACTTC	CASSLKRHPYEQYF
TRBJ2-4	TRBD2	TRBV7-2	many	TGTGCCAGCAGCTGCGGACTAGCGGGAGAATGCAAAAACATTCAGTACTTC	CASSCGLAGECKNIQYF
TRBJ1-1	NA	TRBV2	few	TGTACCAGCGAGTGGCAGGGAGGGTTCGCTGAAGCTTTCTTT	CTSEWQGGFAEAFF
TRBJ2-1	NA	TRBV18	many	TGTGCCAGCTCTATTTCGGGGGTCGGCAATGAGCAGTTCTTC	CASSISGVGNEQFF
TRBJ2-7	NA	TRBV29-1	many	TGCAGCGTTGTTGGGGGGCCCTACGAGCAGTACTTC	CSVVGGPYEQYF
TRBJ1-2	TRBD1	TRBV20-1	NA	TGCAGTGCTAGACGGGACAGGGACTATGGCTACACCTTC	CSARRDRDYGYTF
TRBJ2-2	TRBD2	TRBV11-2	NA	TGTGCCAGCAGACTATTAAGCGGGGGGGCCGGGGAGCTGTTTTTT	CASRLLSGGAGELFF
TRBJ2-3	TRBD2	TRBV10-3	many	TGTGCCATCAGTGAGTCTGGGCGGGGGGTCACAGATACGCAGTATTTT	CAISESGRGVTDTQYF
TRBJ2-2	TRBD2	TRBV11-2	many	TGTGCCAGCAGGGGTGGGACTAGCGGGAGAGGCACCGGGGAGCTGTTTTTT	CASRGGTSGRGTGELFF
TRBJ2-4	TRBD2	TRBV4-1	NA	TGCGCCAGCAGCCAAGGTGTAGTAGCGGGGAAATTGGTCCTGGCCAAAAACATTCAGTACTTC	CASSQGVVAGKLVLAKNIQYF
TRBJ1-5	TRBD1	TRBV19	NA	TGTGCCAGTAGCAGAACAGGGGAAGATCAGCCCCAGCATTTT	CASSRTGEDQPQHF
TRBJ2-7	NA	TRBV2	many	TGTGCCAGCAGTGAAGCGCTTGGCTTCTTAGGTGAGCAGTACTTC	CASSEALGFLGEQYF
TRBJ2-7	NA	TRBV20-1	NA	TGCAGTTTTGTCCCCTTGAAGGCCGAGGGGGATGAGCAGTACTTC	CSFVPLKAEGDEQYF
TRBJ2-7	NA	TRBV13	few	TGTGCCAGCAGCTACTCCATCGGGAGCTCCTACGAGCAGTACTTC	CASSYSIGSSYEQYF
TRBJ2-3	NA	TRBV7-2	many	TGTGCCAGCCGTGAAATGGGGGGAATAACAGATACGCAGTATTTT	CASREMGGITDTQYF
TRBJ2-2	NA	TRBV10-1	once	TGCGCCAGCAGTGAGTCAGCGTACACCGGGGAGCTGTTTTTT	CASSESAYTGELFF
TRBJ1-2	TRBD1	TRBV6-1	NA	TGTGCCAGCAGGCCCGGGACAGGGGGCCGCGGCTACACCTTC	CASRPGTGGRGYTF
TRBJ2-3	NA	TRBV5-6	few	TGTGCCAGCAGCAACGGGGGTCCTAGCACAGATACGCAGTATTTT	CASSNGGPSTDTQYF
TRBJ1-2	NA	TRBV5-4	NA	TGTGCCAGCAGCTTAATAGGGGACGGCTACACCTTC	CASSLIGDGYTF
TRBJ1-1	NA	TRBV7-2	many	TGTGCCAGCAGCTTAATTAATAGCCAACATGAAGCTTTCTTT	CASSLINSQHEAFF
TRBJ1-1	NA	TRBV3-1	many	TGTGCCAGCAGCCACGGAGACACGAACACTGAAGCTTTCTTT	CASSHGDTNTEAFF
TRBJ2-5	NA	TRBV2	few	TGTGCCAGCAGTGATCAGGGCCGCCAAGAGACCCAGTACTTC	CASSDQGRQETQYF
TRBJ1-2	NA	TRBV5-6	many	TGTGCCAGCAGCTTGGTCAGGGACAACTATGGCTACACCTTC	CASSLVRDNYGYTF
TRBJ2-7	NA	TRBV15	NA	TGTGCCACCAGCAGAACAGGGTTCGACGAGCAGTACTTC	CATSRTGFDEQYF
TRBJ1-2	NA	TRBV28	many	TGTGCCAGCAGTTTATTGTTCAGCCCAAACTATGGCTACACCTTC	CASSLLFSPNYGYTF
TRBJ2-7	NA	TRBV4-1	NA	TGCGCCAGCAGCCAGGGGGATCCCTACGAGCAGTACTTC	CASSQGDPYEQYF
TRBJ2-4	NA	TRBV30	NA	TGTGCCTGGAGTCAGACCCTGGGGAGAGACATTCAGTACTTC	CAWSQTLGRDIQYF